The 3 T cell receptor beta chains in this list originate from one sample, sequenced in a study of cytomegalovirus exposure and HLA in healthy donors. It was with 60 Vbeta and 13 Jbeta primers that the PCR ran. Assay: immunoSEQ multiplex PCR; the TCRdb copy retains only in-frame clones and omits some. The table has tens of thousands of clones, more than 55% seen once. The sequencing input was PBMCs. Source of these receptors: a man aged 55-75 years in good health and CMV-seropositive.

The V gene is TRBV7-2, the J gene TRBJ2-1, with 8 nucleotides matching TRBD2. Trimming took 1 base from V and 3 from J; bases not matched to a gene: 8. Germline V gene sequence: CDR1 SGHTA, CDR2 FQGNSA. The CDR3 loop spans 17 amino acids. CDR3 in DNA: TGTGCCAGCAGCTTAGGTAGGAGCGGGGGACTCTACAATGAGCAGTTCTTC. This codes for CASSLGRSGGLYNEQFF.

This clone is medium-sized in the sample. The chain uses TRBV6-6 and TRBJ2-3; TRBD1 aligns across 7 bases. Germline V gene lookup returns CDR1 MNHNY and CDR2 SVGAGI (reference sequence). This CDR3 has 14 amino acids. The J segment lost 2 bases and the V segment lost 6 bases, leaving 5 bases of the junction unmatched. DNA for the CDR3: TGTGCCAGCAGCCCGGGACAGATCACAGATACGCAGTATTTT. It yields the protein CASSPGQITDTQYF.

In this sample, this clone turned up once. This rearrangement joins TRBV2 to TRBJ1-1, with D possibly TRBD1 on 6 matching bases. Trimming stripped 4 bases from V and 5 bases from J, with 11 bases between. Germline assignment: CDR1 SNHLY and CDR2 FYNNEI. The CDR3 sequence is 13 residues long. CDR3 region: CASSGQEETEAFF. The CDR3 DNA reads as TGTGCCAGCAGTGGACAGGAGGAAACTGAAGCTTTCTTT.